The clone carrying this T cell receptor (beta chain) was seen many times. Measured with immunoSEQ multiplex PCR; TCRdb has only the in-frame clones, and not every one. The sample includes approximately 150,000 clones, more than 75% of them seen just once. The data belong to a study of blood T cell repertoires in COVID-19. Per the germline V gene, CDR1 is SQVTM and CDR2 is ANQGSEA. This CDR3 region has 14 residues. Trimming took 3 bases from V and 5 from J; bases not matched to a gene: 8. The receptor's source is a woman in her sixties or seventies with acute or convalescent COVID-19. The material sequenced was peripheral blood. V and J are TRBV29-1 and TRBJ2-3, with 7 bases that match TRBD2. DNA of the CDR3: TGCAGCGTTGATGGAACCCGGGGGGTAGATACGCAGTATTTT. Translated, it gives CSVDGTRGVDTQYF.